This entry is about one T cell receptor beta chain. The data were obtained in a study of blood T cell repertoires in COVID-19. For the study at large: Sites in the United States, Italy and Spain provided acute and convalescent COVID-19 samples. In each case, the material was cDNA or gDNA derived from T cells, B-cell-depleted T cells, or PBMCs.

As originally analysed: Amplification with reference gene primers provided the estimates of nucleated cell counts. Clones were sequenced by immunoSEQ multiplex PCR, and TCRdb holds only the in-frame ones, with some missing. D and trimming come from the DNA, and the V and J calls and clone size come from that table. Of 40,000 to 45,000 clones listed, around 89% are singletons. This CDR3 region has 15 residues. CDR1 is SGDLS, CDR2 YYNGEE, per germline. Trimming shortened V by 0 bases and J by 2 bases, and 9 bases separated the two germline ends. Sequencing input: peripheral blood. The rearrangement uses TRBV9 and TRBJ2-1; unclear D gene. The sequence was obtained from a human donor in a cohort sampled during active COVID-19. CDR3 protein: CASSVGPSPYNEQFF. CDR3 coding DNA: TGTGCCAGCAGCGTAGGGCCATCGCCCTACAATGAGCAGTTCTTC.